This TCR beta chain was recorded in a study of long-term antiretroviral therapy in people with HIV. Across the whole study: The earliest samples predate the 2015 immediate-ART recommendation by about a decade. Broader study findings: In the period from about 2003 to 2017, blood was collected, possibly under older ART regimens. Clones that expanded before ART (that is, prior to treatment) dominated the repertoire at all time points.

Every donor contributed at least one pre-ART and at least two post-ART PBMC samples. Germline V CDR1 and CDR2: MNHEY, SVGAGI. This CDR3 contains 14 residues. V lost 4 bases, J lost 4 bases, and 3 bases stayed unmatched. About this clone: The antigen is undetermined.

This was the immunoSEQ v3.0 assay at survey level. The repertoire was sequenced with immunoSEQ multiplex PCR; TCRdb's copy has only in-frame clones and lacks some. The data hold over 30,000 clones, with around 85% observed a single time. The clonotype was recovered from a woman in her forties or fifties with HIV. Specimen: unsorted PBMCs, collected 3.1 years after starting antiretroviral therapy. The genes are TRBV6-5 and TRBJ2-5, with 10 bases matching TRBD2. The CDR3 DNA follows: TGTGCCAGCAGTTCTTGGACTAGCGGAGAGACCCAGTACTTC. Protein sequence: CASSSWTSGETQYF.